This record concerns one T cell receptor beta chain sequence. This clonotype was counted a few times. The antigen it recognizes is unknown. No qualities accompany the bases; no much larger clone lies one base away. Data came from an Illumina HiSeq 2500. Quantitative 5'-RACE with molecular barcodes was used to prepare TCR beta libraries. In the authors' own workflow: A new computational method, built on a probabilistic model of VDJ rearrangement, was used to identify disease-linked TCR variants. Through fastp at Q25 and MiXCR, TCRdb rebuilt clones from the public reads, retaining in-frame beta chains. Each entry merges the rows of one CDR3 protein and shows their most common DNA and genes. For this entry, the V and J calls and clone size follow TCRdb and not the study's own pipeline. This sample holds about 800,000 distinct CDR3 sequences; 12% were observed only once. The biggest ten clones account for around 0.51% of the sample.

This sample was taken from a study of CD8 T cells in ankylosing spondylitis (dated by TCRdb to 2016 to 2017). Regarding the research as a whole: The study set out to find disease-linked TCR variants by profiling T cell receptor beta repertoires in ankylosing spondylitis patients and healthy donors. In total, the full study cohort was made up of nearly 110 healthy donors and 25 to 30 ankylosing spondylitis patients. Samples of peripheral blood were taken, and for ankylosing spondylitis patients, synovial fluid was collected as well.

V is clipped by 3 bases and J by 0 bases, and the sequence between their germline boundaries is 16 bases long. Spanning cysteine to phenylalanine, the CDR3 consists of 16 amino acids. Just the 48-base CDR3 DNA is kept, in frame starting at base 1. The germline V gene (reference sequence) sets CDR1 to DFQATT and CDR2 to SNEGSKA. Broader findings and caveats from the paper: Some motif variants were previously reported in synovial fluid and blood of reactive arthritis patients, suggesting common disease-initiation mechanisms. In peripheral blood, the disease-linked clones were found at relatively low frequencies and had a CD8+ phenotype. The disease-linked clones were reported as significantly enriched in matched synovial fluid samples from ankylosing spondylitis patients. A TCR beta motif made up of several highly homologous amino acid variants appeared to be characteristic of blood from ankylosing spondylitis patients.

The sequence derives from a male donor with ankylosing spondylitis. Sample: blood, either unsorted or a sorted T cell fraction (not recorded which). The rearranged segments are TRBV20-1 and TRBJ2-3, with a weak D call of TRBD2 (6 bases match). The CDR3 has the sequence CSASGAGQASTDTQYF. The DNA sequence follows: TGCAGTGCTAGTGGTGCGGGGCAGGCTAGCACAGATACGCAGTATTTT.